This T cell receptor beta chain was sequenced during a study of shared clonotypes between healthy human individuals. The method was immunoSEQ multiplex PCR; TCRdb's version includes in-frame clones alone and lacks a portion of them. The table has 2 million to 2.5 million clones, nearly 97% seen once. A word on this clone: No antigen is known for it.

CDR3 length: 15 residues. Per the germline V gene, CDR1 is SNHLY and CDR2 is FYNNEI. V lost 1 base and J lost 0, with 7 bases in between. Findings and limits, study-wide: Generally, naive subsets came out with larger estimated richness than memory subsets.

The chain joins TRBV2 to TRBJ1-5; D is possibly TRBD1 (5 bases). The sequencing sample was made of naive CD4+ T cells sorted from blood. Described subset: CD45RA+ positively selected. This TCR was sampled from a man in his late teens or twenties in good health. This CDR3 is CASSEVRGSNQPQHF. The CDR3 DNA sequence: TGTGCCAGCAGTGAAGTAAGGGGTAGCAATCAGCCCCAGCATTTT. The full variable domain, in which reference TRBV2 and TRBJ1-5 provide the parts outside the CDR3, is EPEVTQTPSHQVTQMGQEVILRCVPISNHLYFYWYRQILGQKVEFLVSFYNNEISEKSEIFDDQFSVERPDGSNFTLKIRSTKLEDSAMYFCASSEVRGSNQPQHFGDGTRLSIL.